This entry is about one TCR beta chain. The CDR3 covers 15 residues. The V end was cut by 0 bases, the J end by 1 base, with 9 bases between. In TCRdb, the RT-PCR reads were re-called with MiXCR into one record per CDR3 protein. In the table there are about 700,000 distinct CDR3 sequences, 12% to 15% of which are singletons. The sequenced material came from memory CD4+ T cells from blood. This chain connects TRBV12-3 or TRBV12-4 to TRBJ1-1; unclear D gene. The TCR was taken from a female donor in good health, serving as a healthy control. The CDR3 DNA reads as TGTGCCAGCAGTTTAGCAGGGTTTAGGAACACTGAAGCTTTCTTT. Protein sequence: CASSLAGFRNTEAFF.